The 9 T cell receptor beta chains below were found in one sample sequenced in a study of blood T cell repertoires in COVID-19. Libraries were prepared by immunoSEQ multiplex PCR; TCRdb keeps only in-frame clonotypes and omits some of them. Among about 8,500 clones listed, approximately 86% were seen once. The sequencing sample was made of peripheral blood. All receptors derive from a human donor with active COVID-19. The donor label of this sample is uncertain.

The rearrangement joins TRBV4-1 to TRBJ1-1, with D unresolved. The ends were cut back, 0 bases at V and 5 bases at J, with 7 bases in the middle. The CDR3 sequence is 13 residues long. Germline-derived CDR1 and CDR2 are MGHRA and YSYEKL. The chain's CDR3 is CASSQDRLTEAFF. DNA of the CDR3: TGCGCCAGCAGCCAAGATCGTCTGACTGAAGCTTTCTTT.

The rearrangement joins TRBV5-6 to TRBJ1-4; D remains ambiguous. CDR1 is SGHDT and CDR2 is YYEEEE in the germline V gene. The CDR3 consists of 17 residues. The V and J ends lost 1 base and 7 bases respectively, with 20 bases between them. The CDR3 DNA sequence: TGTGCCAGCAGCTTGTCTTCAGGAGGGCCATGGATTGAAAAACTGTTTTTT. This translates into CASSLSSGGPWIEKLFF.

V is TRBV5-6 and J is TRBJ2-2, with 9 positions matching TRBD2. Germline V CDR1 and CDR2: SGHDT, YYEEEE. V was clipped by 0 bases and J by 4 bases; unmatched bases: 7. The CDR3 extends over 17 amino acids. This CDR3 is CASSLAWRRGGTGELFF. CDR3 DNA sequence: TGTGCCAGCAGCTTGGCATGGCGGCGGGGGGGCACCGGGGAGCTGTTTTTT. Looking up the rest from reference TRBV5-6 and TRBJ2-2 gives the full variable domain: DAGVTQSPTHLIKTRGQQVTLRCSPKSGHDTVSWYQQALGQGPQFIFQYYEEEERQRGNFPDRFSGHQFPNYSSELNVNALLLGDSALYLCASSLAWRRGGTGELFFGEGSRLTVL.

The V gene is TRBV5-1, the J gene TRBJ2-1, with 12 nucleotides matching TRBD2. This CDR3 spans 19 amino acids. The J segment lost 0 bases and the V segment lost 4 bases, leaving 11 bases of the junction unmatched. Germline values: CDR1 SGHRS, CDR2 YFSETQ. CDR3 sequence reads: CASSLRGTSGPSSYNEQFF. In nucleotides, the CDR3 is TGCGCCAGCAGCCTCCGAGGGACTAGCGGGCCTAGCTCCTACAATGAGCAGTTCTTC.

V gene TRBV29-1 combines with J gene TRBJ1-4, with a tentative D call TRBD1 (5 bases). This CDR3 is built from 12 residues. Germline V gene lookup returns CDR1 SQVTM and CDR2 ANQGSEA. V shed 7 bases and J shed 7 bases, with 13 bases lying between them. CDR3 sequence reads: CSARAGPEKLFF. The CDR3 coding sequence is TGCAGCGCCAGGGCCGGGCCTGAAAAACTGTTTTTT.

V is TRBV18 and J is TRBJ2-7; 8 bases agree with TRBD2. V was clipped by 3 bases and J by 1 base; unmatched bases: 5. CDR3 length: 15 amino acids. From germline, CDR1 is KGHSH and CDR2 LQKENI. CDR3 sequence reads: CASSPLAGPSYEQYF. The CDR3 DNA is TGTGCCAGCTCACCCTTAGCGGGGCCTTCCTACGAGCAGTACTTC.

J is TRBJ2-3 and V is TRBV5-1, with D maybe TRBD1 (5 bases). Germline lookup yields CDR1 SGHRS and CDR2 YFSETQ. V was shortened by 0 bases and J by 2 bases, with 7 bases between the two germline ends. This CDR3 is 14 amino acids long. The CDR3 protein is CASSLEGPTDTQYF. DNA of the CDR3: TGCGCCAGCAGCTTGGAGGGGCCCACAGATACGCAGTATTTT.

The rearrangement links TRBV3-1 (or the pseudogene TRBV3-2) to TRBJ1-4; D is perhaps TRBD1 (5 bases). The germline V gene has CDR1 LGHDT and CDR2 YNNKEL (reference sequence). The CDR3 runs 17 residues. V was cut by 4 bases and J by 4 bases, with 19 bases left in between. The CDR3, as DNA: TGTGCCAGCAGCCCTACTGGAGGGGAGCGACGTAATGAAAAACTGTTTTTT. It is translated as CASSPTGGERRNEKLFF.

The V gene is TRBV12-3 or TRBV12-4, the J gene TRBJ1-1; no clear D. Trimming took 3 bases from V and 10 from J, leaving 15 bases between them. The CDR3 has 13 amino acids. CDR3 in amino acids: CASSFSTPRRAFF. DNA of the CDR3: TGTGCCAGCAGTTTTAGTACCCCGCGCCGAGCTTTCTTT.